The 8 T cell receptor beta chains in this list originate from one sample, sequenced in a study of T cells in localized non-small cell lung cancer. TCRdb keeps only in-frame clones here, not all; method: immunoSEQ multiplex PCR. Of around 41,000 clones detected, about 85% appear once; the ten largest clones hold roughly 6.9%. The input for sequencing was peripheral blood, taken before any cancer treatment. These TCRs come from a woman between 18 and 50 years old with stage III lung adenocarcinoma.

The CDR3: CASSSSGLADNIWQFF. For the CDR3, the DNA is TGTGCCAGCAGCTCTTCGGGACTAGCGGACAATATCTGGCAGTTCTTC. This chain uses TRBV7-9 with TRBJ2-1, with 11 bases fitting TRBD2. V lost 4 bases to trimming and J lost 12 bases; unmatched junction nucleotides: 14. This CDR3 has 16 amino acids. Per the germline V gene, CDR1 is SEHNR and CDR2 is FQNEAQ (reference sequence).

In its sample, this clone was seen a few times. The chain couples TRBV12-5 to TRBJ2-1; 9 bases map to TRBD2. V dropped 4 bases and J dropped 5; count of bases not matched to a gene: 3. The germline gives CDR1 LGHNT, CDR2 FRNRAP. CDR3 length: 14 amino acids. CDR3 nucleotide sequence: TGTGCTAGTGGTTCCAGCGGGGGGAACAATGAGCAGTTCTTC. Residues: CASGSSGGNNEQFF. Full variable domain (remainder filled in from reference TRBV12-5 and TRBJ2-1): DARVTQTPRHKVTEMGQEVTMRCQPILGHNTVFWYRQTMMQGLELLAYFRNRAPLDDSGMPKDRFSAEMPDATLATLKIQPSEPRDSAVYFCASGSSGGNNEQFFGPGTRLTVL.

The chain recombines TRBV2 with TRBJ2-5; 7 nucleotides agree with TRBD1. Germline CDR1 and CDR2: SNHLY and FYNNEI. The CDR3 sequence is 15 residues long. V gave up 5 bases and J gave up 2 bases; unmatched junction bases: 8. The CDR3 protein is CASSHNSGGQETQYF. Written as DNA, the CDR3 is TGTGCCAGCAGTCATAATTCAGGGGGACAAGAGACCCAGTACTTC.

This chain joins TRBV11-3 and TRBJ2-7; D is perhaps TRBD2 (5 bases). Germline V gene sequence: CDR1 SGHNT, CDR2 YENEEA. V was cut by 4 bases and J by 5 bases, with 9 bases left in between. The CDR3 runs to 12 residues. The CDR3 is CASSSDGNEQYF. CDR3 nucleotide sequence: TGTGCCAGCAGCTCCGACGGGAACGAGCAGTACTTC.

V usage is TRBV6-1 and J usage is TRBJ2-3; no definite D call. The germline V gene encodes CDR1 MNHNS and CDR2 SASEGT. This CDR3 is built from 17 residues. The ends were cut back, 4 bases at V and 3 bases at J, with 20 bases in the middle. The CDR3, as DNA: TGTGCCAGCAGTGCGAATCCCTCCTCGTCACGGACAGATACGCAGTATTTT. Residues: CASSANPSSSRTDTQYF.

V is TRBV7-9 and J is TRBJ2-7; the match to TRBD1 covers 9 bases. V shed 5 bases and J 2 bases; nucleotides not matched to a gene: 10. The CDR3 length is 16 residues. CDR1 and CDR2 (germline): SEHNR, FQNEAQ (reference sequence). The chain's CDR3 is CASSTAQGAWPYEQYF. The CDR3 bases are TGTGCCAGCAGCACCGCACAGGGGGCTTGGCCCTACGAGCAGTACTTC.

This chain connects TRBV19 to TRBJ1-1; 7 nucleotides line up with TRBD1. The germline V gene has CDR1 LNHDA and CDR2 SQIVND (reference sequence). The CDR3 loop spans 16 amino acids. Trimming removed 5 bases from V and 1 base from J; junction bases left unmatched: 10. CDR3 coding DNA: TGTGCCAGTAGTGTGGGACAGCGTATAAAGAACACTGAAGCTTTCTTT. Protein sequence: CASSVGQRIKNTEAFF.

Notes on this clone: The junction differs from germline at one of its ends, possibly a read error. The chain uses TRBV7-7 and TRBJ2-7; a weak D match, TRBD2 (5 bases). CDR1 SSHAT and CDR2 FNYEAQ come from the germline V gene (reference sequence). This CDR3 has 15 amino acids. CDR3 nucleotide sequence: TGTGCTAGCAGTCCAGACACAAGGAGGCCTTACGAGCAGTACTTC. It translates to CASSPDTRRPYEQYF.